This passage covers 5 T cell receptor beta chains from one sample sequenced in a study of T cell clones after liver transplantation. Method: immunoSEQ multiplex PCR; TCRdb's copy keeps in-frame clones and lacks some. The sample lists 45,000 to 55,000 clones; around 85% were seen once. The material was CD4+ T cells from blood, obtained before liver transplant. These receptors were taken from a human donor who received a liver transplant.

The chain's CDR3 is CASSSISGTALFEQYF. CDR3 DNA: TGTGCCAGCTCCTCCATTTCCGGGACAGCCCTTTTCGAGCAGTACTTC. V usage is TRBV18 and J usage is TRBJ2-7; 7 nucleotides line up with TRBD1. The V segment lost 6 bases and the J segment 6 bases; nucleotides outside the gene matches: 17. Per germline, CDR1 KGHSH and CDR2 LQKENI. The CDR3 consists of 16 residues. The entire variable domain, with the rest obtained from reference TRBV18 and TRBJ2-7, is as follows: NAGVMQNPRHLVRRRGQEARLRCSPMKGHSHVYWYRQLPEEGLKFMVYLQKENIIDESGMPKERFSAEFPKEGPSILRIQQVVRGDSAAYFCASSSISGTALFEQYFGPGTRLTVT.

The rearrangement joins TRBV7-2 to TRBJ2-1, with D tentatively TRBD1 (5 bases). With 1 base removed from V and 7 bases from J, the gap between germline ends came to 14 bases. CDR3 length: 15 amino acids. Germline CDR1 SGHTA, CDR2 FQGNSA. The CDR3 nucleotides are TGTGCCAGCAGCTTAGGGCAGGGAAGCATGAATGAGCAGTTCTTC. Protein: CASSLGQGSMNEQFF.

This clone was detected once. DNA for the CDR3: TGTGCCAGCAGCTTAGTGGCGGGGAAAGGGACTGAAGCTTTCTTT. Its translation is CASSLVAGKGTEAFF. The V and J genes are TRBV11-2 and TRBJ1-1; D gene unclear. The V and J ends lost 1 base and 5 bases respectively, with 14 bases between them. The CDR3 sequence is 15 residues long. Germline V gives CDR1 SGHAT, CDR2 FQNNGV.

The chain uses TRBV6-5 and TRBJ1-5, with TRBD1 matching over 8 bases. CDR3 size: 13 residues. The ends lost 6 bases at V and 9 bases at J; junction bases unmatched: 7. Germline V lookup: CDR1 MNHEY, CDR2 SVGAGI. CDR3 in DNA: TGTGCCAGCAGGCAGACAGGGGTCGGGCCCCAGCATTTT. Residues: CASRQTGVGPQHF.

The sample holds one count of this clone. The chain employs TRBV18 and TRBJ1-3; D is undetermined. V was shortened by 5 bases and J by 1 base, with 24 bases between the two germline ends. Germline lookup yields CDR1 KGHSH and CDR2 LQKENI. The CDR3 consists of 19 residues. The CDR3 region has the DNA TGTGCCAGCTCAATGGTCCCACTCCTCCAAACTCTTTCTGGAAACACCATATATTTT. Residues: CASSMVPLLQTLSGNTIYF.